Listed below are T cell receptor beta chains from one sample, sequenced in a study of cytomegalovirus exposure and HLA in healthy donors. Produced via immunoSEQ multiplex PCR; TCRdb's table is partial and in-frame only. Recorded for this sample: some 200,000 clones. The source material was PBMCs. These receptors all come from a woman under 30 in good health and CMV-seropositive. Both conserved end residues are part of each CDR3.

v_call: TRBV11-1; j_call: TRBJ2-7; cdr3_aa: CASSFGATSGRDEQYF
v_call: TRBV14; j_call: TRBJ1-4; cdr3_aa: CASSQFQRATSGKLFF
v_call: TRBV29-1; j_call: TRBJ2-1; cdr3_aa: CSVERGFGYNEQFF
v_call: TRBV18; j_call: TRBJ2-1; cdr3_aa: CASCPRRDSYNEQFF
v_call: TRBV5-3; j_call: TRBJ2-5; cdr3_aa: CARSSGLYQETQYF
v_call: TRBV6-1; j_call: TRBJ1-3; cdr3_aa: CASRPTPSSGNTIYF
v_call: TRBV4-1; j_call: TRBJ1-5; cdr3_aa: CASSPTGGNQPQHF
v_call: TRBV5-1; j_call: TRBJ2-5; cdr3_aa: CASSLDLETQYF
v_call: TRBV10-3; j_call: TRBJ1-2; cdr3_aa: CAISDRTGHSDGYTF
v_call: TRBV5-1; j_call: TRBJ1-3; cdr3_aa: CASSMTSGNSGNTIYF
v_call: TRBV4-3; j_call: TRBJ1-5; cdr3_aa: CASSQTGGGQPQHF
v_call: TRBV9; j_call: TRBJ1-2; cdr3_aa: CASSVGRQDDNYGYTF
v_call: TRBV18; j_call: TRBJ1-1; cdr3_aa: CASSPPTGTTPTEAFF
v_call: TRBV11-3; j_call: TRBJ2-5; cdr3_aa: CASSLNSGGAETQYF
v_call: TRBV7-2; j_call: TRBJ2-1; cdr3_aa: CASSSYPSGKGNEQFF
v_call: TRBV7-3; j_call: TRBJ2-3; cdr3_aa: CASSQGQGRQYF
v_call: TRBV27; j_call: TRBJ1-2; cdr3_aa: CASSLKGNGYTF
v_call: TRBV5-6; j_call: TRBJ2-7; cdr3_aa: CASSTLGSSPTREQYF
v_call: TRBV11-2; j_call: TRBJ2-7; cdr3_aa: CASRGGASSYEQYF
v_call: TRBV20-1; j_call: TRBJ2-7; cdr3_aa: CSALLDQEQYF
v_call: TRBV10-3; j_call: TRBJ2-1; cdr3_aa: CAISQGTGNYNEQFF
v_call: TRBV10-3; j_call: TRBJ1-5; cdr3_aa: CAIRGTDRQPQHF
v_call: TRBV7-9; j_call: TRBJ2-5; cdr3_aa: CASSPNTAGGETQYF
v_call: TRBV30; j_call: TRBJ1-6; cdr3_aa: CAWRRENSPLHF
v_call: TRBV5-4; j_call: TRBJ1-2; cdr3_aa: CASSFQGTNGYTF
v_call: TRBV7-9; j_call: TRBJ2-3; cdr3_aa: CASSLLAGLTDTQYF
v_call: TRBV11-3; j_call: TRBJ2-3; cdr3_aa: CASTSGGSTDTQYF
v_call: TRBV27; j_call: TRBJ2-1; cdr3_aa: CASSAPGWRDNEQFF
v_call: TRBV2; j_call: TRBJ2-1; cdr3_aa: CASSGGVANEQFF
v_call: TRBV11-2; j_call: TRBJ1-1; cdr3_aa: CASSVRQDGDTEAFF
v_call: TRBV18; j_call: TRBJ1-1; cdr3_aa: CASSPGTLNTEAFF
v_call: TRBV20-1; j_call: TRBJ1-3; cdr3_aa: CSVLSGNTIYF
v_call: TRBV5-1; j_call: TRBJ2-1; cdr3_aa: CASSYGLAGGPGEQFF
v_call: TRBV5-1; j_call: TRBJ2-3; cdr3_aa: CASSRASTSTDTQYF
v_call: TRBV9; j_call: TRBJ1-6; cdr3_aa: CASSVEGAASPLHF
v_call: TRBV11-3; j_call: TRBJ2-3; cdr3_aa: CASSIRGTDTQYF
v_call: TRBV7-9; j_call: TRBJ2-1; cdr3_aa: CASSDYRTSLGNEQFF
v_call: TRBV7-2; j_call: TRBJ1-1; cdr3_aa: CASSLHSGHTNTEAFF
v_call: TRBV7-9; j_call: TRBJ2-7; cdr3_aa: CASSPGDSSYEQYF
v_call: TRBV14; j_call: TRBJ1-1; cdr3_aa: CASSQDWGEGATEAFF
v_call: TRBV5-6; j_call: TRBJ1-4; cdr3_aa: CASSVLQGSNEKLFF
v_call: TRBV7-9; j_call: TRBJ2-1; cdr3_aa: CASSLRLAGYNEQFF